This TCR beta chain appears in the sequencing data of a study of siplizumab effects on memory and regulatory T cells. Study-wide results and limits: Mean Treg-derived proportions of mappable alloreactive CD4+ clones were 68.8% for siplizumab and 25% to 30% for controls. In unstimulated cells, naive T cells appeared more diverse than memory T cells and seemed major alloresponse contributors. Sequences that were alloreactive and traceable to unstimulated CD4+ memory cells were significantly reduced by siplizumab. Unstimulated subsets accounted for the mapping of only a minor share of the clones that were alloreactive.

Clones were read by immunoSEQ multiplex PCR, and TCRdb kept only the in-frame ones, dropping some. The table has approximately 100,000 clones, 94% seen once; the top ten hold under 0.7%. The CDR3 has 14 amino acids. The germline CDR1 and CDR2 sequences are SGHNT and YYREEE (reference sequence). V lost 1 base to trimming and J lost 1 base, with 8 bases between them. This clone was picked up one time. The antigen is undetermined. The rearrangement joins TRBV5-4 to TRBJ2-5; D not resolved. The receptor's source is a human donor in good health. Sequencing was performed on Tregs sorted from blood. CDR3 region: CASSLPISQETQYF. The CDR3 bases are TGTGCCAGCAGCTTGCCCATCAGCCAAGAGACCCAGTACTTC.